Listed below are T cell receptor beta chains from one sample, sequenced in a study of cytomegalovirus exposure and HLA in healthy donors. The protocol was immunoSEQ multiplex PCR, while the TCRdb copy is restricted to in-frame clones and leaves out a portion. The table includes about 170,000 clones, roughly 80% detected once. The source material was PBMCs. The source of these receptors is a woman between 18 and 30 years old in good health and CMV-seronegative. The CDR3 runs from the conserved cysteine through the conserved F or W. The D gene is left open where the match is weak. Only some rows state a clone size, as once, few, many or a class for expanded clones.

clone size	D gene	V gene	J gene	CDR3 DNA	CDR3 protein
-	-	TRBV28	TRBJ2-7	TGTGCCAGCACTAACACCAGGGTCTGGCGCTTC	CASTNTRVWRF
-	TRBD1	TRBV6-5	TRBJ1-2	TGTGCCAGCAGTAATTCCCGACAGGGTAGCTATGGCTACACCTTC	CASSNSRQGSYGYTF
-	TRBD1	TRBV28	TRBJ1-5	TGTGCCAGCAGTTCCCCCGGGACAGGGTATCAGCCCCAGCATTTT	CASSSPGTGYQPQHF
few	-	TRBV2	TRBJ2-7	TGTGCCACCTCGATTCAGGACAGTTATTACGAGCAGTACTTC	CATSIQDSYYEQYF
once	TRBD1	TRBV6-1	TRBJ2-1	TGTGCCAGCAGCTCCGGGACAGGGGGCAATGAGCAGTTCTTC	CASSSGTGGNEQFF
-	-	TRBV19	TRBJ1-3	TGTGCCAGTAGTAAGAAAATCACGGCGACAGGACTTTCTGGAAACACCATATATTTT	CASSKKITATGLSGNTIYF
-	TRBD2	TRBV10-3	TRBJ2-2	TGTGCCATCAGTACTAGCGGGAGTTCGTCCGGGGAGCTGTTTTTT	CAISTSGSSSGELFF
-	-	TRBV18	TRBJ1-1	TGTGCCAGCTCACGCACAGGTGCCATGAACACTGAAGCTTTCTTT	CASSRTGAMNTEAFF
few	-	TRBV2	TRBJ1-2	TGTGCCAGCAAAACCGGGACAAAGGATGGCTACACCTTC	CASKTGTKDGYTF
once	TRBD1	TRBV28	TRBJ2-3	TGTGCCAGCAGACGGACAGGGGGAAGGAATACGCAGTATTTT	CASRRTGGRNTQYF
-	TRBD1	TRBV5-4	TRBJ1-1	TGTGCCAGCCTCCCGGGACAGGGGGCGAACACTGAAGCTTTCTTT	CASLPGQGANTEAFF
-	-	TRBV11-2	TRBJ2-2	TGTGCCAGCAGCCGCCGTGCCACTAGGTTTTCCGGGGAGCTGTTTTTT	CASSRRATRFSGELFF
few	-	TRBV4-1	TRBJ1-1	TGCGCCAGCAGCCAACCGACACAGAACACTGAAGCTTTCTTT	CASSQPTQNTEAFF
-	-	TRBV27	TRBJ1-5	TGTGCCAGCCAGGACCTACAGGGTGGTGGCAATCAGCCCCAGCATTTT	CASQDLQGGGNQPQHF
-	-	TRBV5-6	TRBJ2-4	TGTGCCAGCAGCTTGGATGGGGCCCAGTACTTC	CASSLDGAQYF
-	TRBD1	TRBV19	TRBJ2-2	TGTGCCAGTAGTATTCCGGGACAGGGGGCGGGCGGGGAGCTGTTTTTT	CASSIPGQGAGGELFF
-	-	TRBV11-2	TRBJ2-7	TGTGCCAGCAGCCCCCTATCCCTTAGCTCCTACGAGCAGTACTTC	CASSPLSLSSYEQYF
few	-	TRBV7-9	TRBJ1-1	TGTGCCAGCAGCTCCCTTGGGGGGAGTACTGAAGCTTTCTTT	CASSSLGGSTEAFF
-	-	TRBV7-2	TRBJ2-3	TGTGCCAGCAGCTTATGGCCCGGACATACAGATACGCAGTATTTT	CASSLWPGHTDTQYF
-	-	TRBV18	TRBJ1-2	TGTGCCAGCTCACCAGCAGAAAACTATGGCTACACCTTC	CASSPAENYGYTF
once	TRBD1	TRBV7-2	TRBJ1-1	TGTGCCAGCAGCCTGACAGGGGGCAACACTGAAGCTTTCTTT	CASSLTGGNTEAFF
-	-	TRBV13	TRBJ2-3	TGTGCCAGCAGCTCCGGTCAGACAGGATCAAGGGATACGCAGTATTTT	CASSSGQTGSRDTQYF
-	TRBD2	TRBV5-1	TRBJ2-1	TGCGCCAGCAGCGGAGTGGGACTAGCGGGAGGTAATGAGCAGTTCTTC	CASSGVGLAGGNEQFF
-	-	TRBV6-5	TRBJ2-5	TGTGCCAGCAGTCCCGGGAATGGGGAGACCCAGTACTTC	CASSPGNGETQYF
-	-	TRBV2	TRBJ2-5	TGTGCCAGCAGTGAAGGAGGGGAGACCCAGTACTTC	CASSEGGETQYF
few	-	TRBV7-2	TRBJ1-4	TGTGCCAGCAGCTTACGGGGGACTGAAAAACTGTTTTTT	CASSLRGTEKLFF
once	TRBD1	TRBV19	TRBJ1-1	TGTGCCAGTACCCGAATGACAGGGGGCGAAGCTTTCTTT	CASTRMTGGEAFF
-	-	TRBV5-4	TRBJ1-6	TGTGCCAGCAGCTTGGTGGGCAATCCTGGTTCACCCCTCCACTTT	CASSLVGNPGSPLHF
-	-	TRBV7-2	TRBJ1-2	TGTGCCAGCAGCTTAGACTCTGGGGGGGCGAGGGATGGCTACACCTTC	CASSLDSGGARDGYTF
-	TRBD1	TRBV12-5	TRBJ1-2	TGTGCTAGTGGTTTGGGTGGGACAGGCGCGGCCTATGGCTACACCTTC	CASGLGGTGAAYGYTF
-	-	TRBV10-3	TRBJ2-3	TGTGCCATCAAGCGCACAGATACGCAGTATTTT	CAIKRTDTQYF
-	TRBD1	TRBV9	TRBJ1-3	TGTGCCAGCAGCGGGACAGGAGGAAACACCATATATTTT	CASSGTGGNTIYF
-	-	TRBV29-1	TRBJ1-2	TGCAGCGCGGGATTCAACTATGGCTACACCTTC	CSAGFNYGYTF
-	TRBD1	TRBV5-1	TRBJ2-5	TGCGCCAGCAGCTTGGCCCCAGGGGGAACCGAAGAGACCCAGTACTTC	CASSLAPGGTEETQYF
-	TRBD2	TRBV7-6	TRBJ2-7	TGTGCCAGCAGCTTAGGTAGCGGGAGGGCCGAGCAGTACTTC	CASSLGSGRAEQYF
-	TRBD2	TRBV4-2	TRBJ2-3	TGTGCCAGCAGCCAACTAGCGGGAGGGCCCTCGGATACGCAGTATTTT	CASSQLAGGPSDTQYF
-	TRBD2	TRBV28	TRBJ2-1	TGTGCCAGCAGTCGGACTAGCGGGCATCAGGATGAGCAGTTCTTC	CASSRTSGHQDEQFF